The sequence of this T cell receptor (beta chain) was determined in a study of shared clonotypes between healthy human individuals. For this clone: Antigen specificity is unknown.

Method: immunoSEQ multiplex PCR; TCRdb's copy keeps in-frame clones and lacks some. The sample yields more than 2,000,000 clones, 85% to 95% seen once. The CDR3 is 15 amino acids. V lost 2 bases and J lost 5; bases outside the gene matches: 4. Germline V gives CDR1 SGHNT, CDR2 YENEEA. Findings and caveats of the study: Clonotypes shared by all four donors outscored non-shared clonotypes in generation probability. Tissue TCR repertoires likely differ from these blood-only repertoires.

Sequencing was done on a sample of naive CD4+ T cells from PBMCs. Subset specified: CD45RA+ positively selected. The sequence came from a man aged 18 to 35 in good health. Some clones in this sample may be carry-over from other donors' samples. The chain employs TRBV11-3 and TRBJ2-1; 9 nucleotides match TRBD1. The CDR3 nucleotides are TGTGCCAGCAGCTTATCCGGACAGGGGAACAATGAGCAGTTCTTC. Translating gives CASSLSGQGNNEQFF.